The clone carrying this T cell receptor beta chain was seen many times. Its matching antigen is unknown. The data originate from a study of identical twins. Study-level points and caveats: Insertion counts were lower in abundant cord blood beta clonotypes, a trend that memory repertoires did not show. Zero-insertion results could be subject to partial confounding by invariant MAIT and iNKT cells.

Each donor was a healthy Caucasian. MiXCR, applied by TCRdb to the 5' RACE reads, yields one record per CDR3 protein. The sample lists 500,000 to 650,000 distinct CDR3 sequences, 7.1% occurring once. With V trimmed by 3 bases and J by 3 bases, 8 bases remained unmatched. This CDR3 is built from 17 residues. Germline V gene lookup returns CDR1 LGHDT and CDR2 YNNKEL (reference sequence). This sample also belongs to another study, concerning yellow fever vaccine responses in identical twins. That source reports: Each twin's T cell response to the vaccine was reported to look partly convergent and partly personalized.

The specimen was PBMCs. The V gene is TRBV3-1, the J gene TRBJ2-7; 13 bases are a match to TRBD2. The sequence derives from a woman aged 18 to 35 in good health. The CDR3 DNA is TGTGCCAGCAGCCAGGGACTAGCGGGAATCCCCTACTACGAGCAGTACTTC. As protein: CASSQGLAGIPYYEQYF.